The 3 T cell receptor beta chains below were found in one sample sequenced in a study of T cells after yellow fever vaccination (dated by TCRdb to the late 2010s). The library was generated by 5' RACE. The reads were generated on an Illumina HiSeq 2500. TCRdb handled the public reads itself, with Q25 trimming in fastp and clone calling in MiXCR, and kept productive beta chains. Rows are unified per CDR3 protein, each entry keeping the most common DNA and genes. The sample contains 200,000 to 300,000 distinct CDR3 sequences, about an eighth of them found a single time. The ten biggest clones cover 0.45% to 0.65% of the sample. The sample's treatment or condition label, decoded: live attenuated yellow fever vaccine strain. The material sequenced was CD4+ T cells sorted from PBMCs, taken 45 days after the yellow fever booster vaccination. The receptors here all came from a young man who received the YFV17D yellow fever vaccine.

This clonotype was seen a few times. This chain links TRBV27 with TRBJ2-7; 7 bases are shared with TRBD1. CDR1 and CDR2 from the germline V gene are MNHEY and SMNVEV (reference sequence). The CDR3 totals 15 residues. V was clipped by 3 bases and J by 3 bases; unmatched bases: 8. CDR3 sequence reads: CASSFLTAGGYEQYF. The CDR3 DNA follows: TGTGCCAGCAGTTTCCTCACCGCAGGGGGCTACGAGCAGTACTTC.

V gene TRBV5-1 combines with J gene TRBJ2-1; tentative D call: TRBD1 (5 bases). CDR1 is SGHRS, CDR2 YFSETQ, per germline. The CDR3 loop spans 14 amino acids. With 0 bases removed from V and 7 bases from J, the gap between germline ends came to 11 bases. The CDR3, as DNA: TGCGCCAGCAGCTTGGCCCCAGGGATGAATGAGCAGTTCTTC. Its translation is CASSLAPGMNEQFF.

The chain couples TRBV7-2 to TRBJ2-1; D ambiguous. With 4 bases removed from V and 9 bases from J, the gap between germline ends came to 13 bases. CDR3 length: 13 amino acids. Germline lookup yields CDR1 SGHTA and CDR2 FQGNSA. The CDR3 DNA is TGTGCCAGCAGCTCACGTACGGGTAGTGAGCAGTTCTTC. It specifies CASSSRTGSEQFF. The full variable domain, rest sourced from reference TRBV7-2 and TRBJ2-1, is GAGVSQSPSNKVTEKGKDVELRCDPISGHTALYWYRQSLGQGLEFLIYFQGNSAPDKSGLPSDRFSAERTGGSVSTLTIQRTQQEDSAVYLCASSSRTGSEQFFGPGTRLTVL.